The 14 T cell receptor beta chains below were found in one sample sequenced in a study of T-cell reconstitution after alpha-beta-depleted transplantation in children. TCRbeta library construction was performed incorporating unique molecular identifiers. TCRdb itself ran the PCR reads through MiXCR, one entry per CDR3 protein. The sample holds hundreds of thousands of distinct CDR3 sequences, over 10% seen once. Source: PBMCs, mostly from graft donor cells, taken 360 days after TCRalphabeta/CD19-depleted stem cell transplant. The receptors originated from a male patient younger than 18 who had a stem cell transplant for acute myeloid leukemia, so the T cells may come from the graft donor.

The V and J genes are TRBV20-1 and TRBJ2-1; 9 nucleotides line up with TRBD1. CDR1 DFQATT and CDR2 SNEGSKA come from the germline V gene (reference sequence). V gave up 6 bases and J gave up 5 bases; unmatched junction bases: 8. This CDR3 is built from 14 residues. The CDR3 is CSASPGQGHNEQFF. The CDR3 DNA is TGCAGTGCCTCACCGGGACAGGGTCACAATGAGCAGTTCTTC.

This clonotype showed up just a few times. The rearrangement uses TRBV28 and TRBJ2-7, with TRBD2 matching 14 bases. CDR3 length equals 18 residues. The J segment lost 5 bases and the V segment lost 6 bases, leaving 15 bases of the junction unmatched. Per germline, CDR1 MDHEN and CDR2 SYDVKM. CDR3 bases: TGTGCCAGCAGCTCGGGACTAGCGGGAGCCCGTTTAATCCACGAGCAGTACTTC. Protein product: CASSSGLAGARLIHEQYF.

This clonotype was counted ten times or more. The chain couples TRBV7-3 to TRBJ2-7, with D possibly TRBD1 on 6 matching bases. The CDR3 spans 18 residues. Germline loops: CDR1 SGHTA, CDR2 FQGTGA. The V and J ends lost 6 bases and 0 bases respectively, with 24 bases between them. The CDR3 here is CASSQIQGIATNSYEQYF. DNA of the CDR3: TGTGCCAGCAGTCAAATACAGGGCATCGCTACTAACTCCTACGAGCAGTACTTC. The whole variable domain, filled in from reference TRBV7-3 and TRBJ2-7, reads GAGVSQTPSNKVTEKGKYVELRCDPISGHTALYWYRQSLGQGPEFLIYFQGTGAADDSGLPNDRFFAVRPEGSVSTLKIQRTERGDSAVYLCASSQIQGIATNSYEQYFGPGTRLTVT.

There are many counts of this clonotype. Here the CDR3 DNA reads TGCGCCAGCAGCCAAGGATCTCCAGGAGGAATCACAGATACGCAGTATTTT. Translation gives CASSQGSPGGITDTQYF. The V gene is TRBV4-3, the J gene TRBJ2-3; tentatively, D is TRBD2 (5 bases). Germline V lookup: CDR1 LGHNA, CDR2 YSLEER. CDR3 length: 17 residues. V lost 1 base and J 2 bases, leaving 16 bases between the germline ends.

In its sample, this clonotype was seen many times. This chain uses TRBV7-2 with TRBJ2-3, with TRBD1 as a possible D gene (6 bases). The CDR3 contains 20 residues. Between the trimmed V and J ends, which lost 4 bases and 0 bases, there was a span of 26 bases. Germline loops: CDR1 SGHTA, CDR2 FQGNSA. As DNA, the CDR3 is TGTGCCAGCAGCTATACTCCTTACGGGGAAAGGACAGATAGCACAGATACGCAGTATTTT. The encoded protein is CASSYTPYGERTDSTDTQYF.

In its sample, this clonotype was seen a few times. The chain links TRBV5-1 to TRBJ2-2; 8 nucleotides line up with TRBD2. The germline gives CDR1 SGHRS, CDR2 YFSETQ. With V trimmed by 5 bases and J by 1 base, 7 bases remained unmatched. The length of the CDR3 is 16 residues. Here the CDR3 reads CASRGQLAVNTGELFF. CDR3 bases: TGCGCCAGCAGGGGGCAACTAGCGGTGAACACCGGGGAGCTGTTTTTT.

This clonotype was observed a few times. The rearrangement links TRBV28 to TRBJ1-1, with no clear D. The CDR3 loop spans 11 amino acids. V was trimmed by 4 bases and J by 7 bases, leaving 7 bases between them. Germline V gives CDR1 MDHEN, CDR2 SYDVKM. Here the CDR3 DNA reads TGTGCCAGCAGTTACGTACATGAAGCTTTCTTT. Amino acids: CASSYVHEAFF.

This clonotype was picked up many times. The chain has TRBV29-1 and TRBJ2-1; D is possibly TRBD2 (6 bases). Germline V gene sequence: CDR1 SQVTM, CDR2 ANQGSEA. The CDR3 is made up of 14 amino acids. The V end lost 6 bases, the J end lost 6 bases, and 18 bases lay between the germline ends. DNA of the CDR3: TGCAGCGTCGCCACCCGACTAGTTTCCAATGAGCAGTTCTTC. It yields the protein CSVATRLVSNEQFF.

The J gene is TRBJ2-3, the V gene TRBV30, with D perhaps given as TRBD1 or TRBD2 (5 bases each). This CDR3 has 15 residues. Germline V gene lookup returns CDR1 GTSNPN and CDR2 SVGIG (reference sequence). Trimming stripped 3 bases from V and 3 bases from J, with 16 bases between. The CDR3 loop is CAWRFGGVGTDTQYF. The CDR3 DNA follows: TGTGCCTGGAGGTTTGGGGGAGTCGGGACAGATACGCAGTATTTT.

This clonotype was seen more than once but under ten times. J is TRBJ2-7 and V is TRBV6-2 or TRBV6-3; the match to TRBD1 covers 9 bases. V shed 6 bases and J 2 bases; nucleotides not matched to a gene: 11. The CDR3 covers 16 residues. Germline CDR1 and CDR2: MNHEY and SVGEGT. CDR3 in amino acids: CASRGPGQGRTYEQYF. The CDR3 coding sequence is TGTGCCAGCAGGGGACCGGGACAGGGTCGAACCTACGAGCAGTACTTC.

J is TRBJ2-3 and V is TRBV10-3; D is unresolved. CDR3 size: 9 residues. The germline V and J ends were trimmed by 10 bases and 9 bases, with 8 bases remaining between them. Germline CDR1 and CDR2: ENHRY and SYGVKD. CDR3 in DNA: TGTGCCACCTCGGACACGCAGTATTTT. The encoded protein is CATSDTQYF.

In its sample, this clonotype was seen a few times. The chain links TRBV29-1 to TRBJ1-1; maybe TRBD1 (6 bases). CDR1 and CDR2 (germline): SQVTM, ANQGSEA. The CDR3 spans 17 residues. Trimming cost V 3 bases and J 0 bases, with 20 bases left between them. CDR3 amino acids: CSVDGWAGDPMNTEAFF. CDR3 in DNA: TGCAGCGTTGATGGGTGGGCAGGGGACCCGATGAACACTGAAGCTTTCTTT. The whole variable domain, remainder taken from reference TRBV29-1 and TRBJ1-1, is SAVISQKPSRDICQRGTSLTIQCQVDSQVTMMFWYRQQPGQSLTLIATANQGSEATYESGFVIDKFPISRPNLTFSTLTVSNMSPEDSSIYLCSVDGWAGDPMNTEAFFGQGTRLTVV.

This clonotype was detected many times. This rearrangement joins TRBV29-1 to TRBJ1-1; maybe TRBD1 (6 bases). V dropped 7 bases and J dropped 0 bases, with 9 bases sitting between them. The CDR3 contains 12 residues. Per the germline V gene, CDR1 is SQVTM and CDR2 is ANQGSEA. For the CDR3, the DNA is TGCAGCGCACAGGGAATGAACACTGAAGCTTTCTTT. Translation: CSAQGMNTEAFF.

The chain uses TRBV30 and TRBJ2-7; no reliable D call. CDR3 length: 12 residues. Trimming stripped 1 base from V and 3 bases from J, with 7 bases between. The germline CDR1 and CDR2 sequences are GTSNPN and SVGIG (reference sequence). This CDR3 reads CAWSEGNYEQYF. CDR3 coding DNA: TGTGCCTGGAGTGAAGGGAACTACGAGCAGTACTTC.